This TCR beta chain was retrieved from a study of monozygotic twins with inflammatory bowel disease (dated by TCRdb to the late 2010s). Background on the whole study: The complete study included around 30 monozygotic twin pairs: 19 IBD-discordant Danish pairs and nine German pairs, of which four were IBD-concordant and five were IBD-discordant. Disease-associated traits were sought mainly through comparisons between IBD patients and their genetically identical healthy co-twins within discordant pairs. Each individual had, on average, about 151 000 unique TCRalpha sequences and 181 000 unique TCRbeta sequences available for analysis. Results and caveats for the whole study, not just this receptor: No single strong signal or clonotype linked to IBD turned up in the results, so the idea that one exists was not supported. A decrease in TCRbeta repertoire diversity, as measured by inverse Simpson index, was observed in IBD patients compared with their healthy co-twins. IBD patients shared fewer clonotypes with other individuals than healthy twins did, most markedly in patients showing signs of disease activity. Differing immunosuppressive treatments among patients may have added background noise and inter-individual variability to the repertoires. Repertoire similarity did not differ between concordant and discordant twins, which could be due to limited statistical power. The analysis was unable to tell different T cell subtypes apart.

Concerning this clonotype: Its target antigen remains unknown.

From each donor, a roughly 2.5 ml peripheral blood sample was collected into PAXgene tubes and stored at -80 degrees C. Without any T cell sorting, total RNA was extracted from whole blood using the PAXgene blood miRNA kit on an automated QIAcube. Peripheral blood from monozygotic twin pairs concordant or discordant for inflammatory bowel disease was subjected to deep TCRalpha and TCRbeta repertoire profiling with unique molecular barcoding. Smoking habits were recorded for all twin pairs, with individuals classified as current, former or never smokers. Libraries were built with 5' RACE. Preparation of each TCR library used 3,000 to 3,500 ng of total RNA. For each sample, cDNA was synthesized in eight separate reactions using SMARTScribe reverse transcriptase. During cDNA synthesis, template switching introduced unique molecular identifiers that contained a 6-nucleotide sample barcode. TCRalpha and TCRbeta cDNA was amplified by two nested PCRs of 16 and 9 cycles, with bead purification after each PCR. Before amplification, the cDNA was treated with uracil DNA-glycosylase and purified using the QIAquick PCR purification kit. The second PCR was the step at which Illumina TruSeq-compatible adapters and sample-specific barcodes were added. TapeStation and Qubit were used to check library quality and concentration, and roughly 4.6 ng of each library was pooled. Sequencing of the pooled libraries was done on an Illumina HiSeq2500 single-index Rapid Run using custom sequencing primers and 2 x 100 bp reads. The original pipeline was this. UMI-based consensus assembly with MiGEC version 1.2.6 was used to correct PCR and sequencing errors. MiXCR version 2.1.1 handled V(D)J alignment, clonotype assembly and CDR3 extraction. Normalisation of gene usage, clonotype sharing and MAIT/NKT TCR abundance was achieved by analysing the top 1000, 10 000 and 20 000 clonotypes per sample. After downsampling to 27 000 UMIs, diversity was calculated as the inverse Simpson index using the vegan R package. Paired Mann-Whitney U tests on discordant twin pairs were used, with Benjamini-Hochberg multiple-testing correction. After the reads were reprocessed by TCRdb, one entry was made per CDR3 protein sequence, with no DNA. The V and J calls and clone size come from TCRdb's table, not from the authors' own analysis. The sample's clone listing holds approximately 420,000 distinct CDR3 sequences. Jointly, the top ten make up 2% to 3% of the sample.

Taken from the germline V gene, the CDR1 and CDR2 loops are MNHNS and SASEGT. There are 13 amino acids in the CDR3, from cysteine to phenylalanine inclusive. No nucleotide data were recorded. The sequencing sample was made of blood. The chain couples TRBV6-1 to TRBJ1-1. The TCR comes from a human donor with ulcerative colitis or Crohn's disease, or a healthy co-twin of an affected twin (not recorded which). The CDR3 protein sequence reads: CASSDPSRAEAFF.